This T cell receptor (beta chain) was obtained from a study of blood T cell repertoires in COVID-19. Overall study: There were acute and convalescent COVID-19 samples, and they came from the United States, Italy and Spain. Sources were T cells, B-cell-depleted T cells, or PBMCs; the material itself was cDNA or gDNA.

Original data processing: Cell counts per sample came from amplifying reference gene primers. The assay was immunoSEQ multiplex PCR, and TCRdb's table has in-frame clones only and misses some. V and J calls and clone size are given by that table; D and trimming were obtained from the DNA. The table lists 130,000 or so clones, approximately 87% of them singletons. The source of this sequence is a man in his 70s with active COVID-19. Sequenced material: peripheral blood.

CDR3 region: CASSYQGRQGNSPLHF. The CDR3 nucleotides are TGTGCCAGCAGTTATCAGGGGAGACAGGGGAATTCACCCCTCCACTTT. The chain links TRBV6-6 to TRBJ1-6, with 8 bases identical to TRBD1. Germline V gene sequence: CDR1 MNHNY, CDR2 SVGAGI (reference sequence). V lost 3 bases, J lost 7 bases, and 8 bases stayed unmatched. CDR3 length: 16 amino acids.